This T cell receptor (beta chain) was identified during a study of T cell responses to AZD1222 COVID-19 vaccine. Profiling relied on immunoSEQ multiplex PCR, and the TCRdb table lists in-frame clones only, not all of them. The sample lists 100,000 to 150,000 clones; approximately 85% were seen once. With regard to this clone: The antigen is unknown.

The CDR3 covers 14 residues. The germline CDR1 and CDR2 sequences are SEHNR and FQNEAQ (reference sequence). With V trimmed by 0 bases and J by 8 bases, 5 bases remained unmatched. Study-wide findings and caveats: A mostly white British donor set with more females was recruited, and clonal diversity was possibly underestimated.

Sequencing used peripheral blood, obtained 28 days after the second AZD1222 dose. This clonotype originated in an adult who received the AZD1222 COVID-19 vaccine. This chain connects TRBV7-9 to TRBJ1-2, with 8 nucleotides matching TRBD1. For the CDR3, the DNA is TGTGCCAGCAGCTTAGCCGTTGACAGGGGCGGCTACACCTTC. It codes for CASSLAVDRGGYTF.